The sequence of this T cell receptor (beta chain) was determined in a study of naive and memory T cell subsets. The germline V gene has CDR1 SGHTA and CDR2 FQGNSA. The ends lost 5 bases at V and 4 bases at J; junction bases unmatched: 4. The CDR3 has 17 residues. General observations from the study: Between naive and memory subsets, TCR abundance power law exponents differed.

Both TRBC1 and TRBC2 were covered by a beta constant-region primer of two equimolar oligonucleotides. Four rounds of PCR amplified the ligated cDNA using nested alpha and beta constant-region primers plus SP2. TCRdb reanalysed the UMI-ligation and nested PCR reads using MiXCR and keeps one entry per CDR3 protein. The sample contains 80,000 to 95,000 distinct CDR3 sequences, roughly 9.3% of which appear only once. This clonotype was counted a few times. Its antigen is unknown. Separate alpha and beta amplification began at the second PCR step. Cells stained for CD3, CD4, CD8, CD45RA and CD27 were sorted into four subsets.

Sequenced sample: naive CD8+ T cells from blood. The genes are TRBV7-2 and TRBJ2-2; 16 bases line up with TRBD2. This clonotype was sampled from a human donor in good health. In DNA, the CDR3 is TGTGCCAGCAGCCCGGGACTAGCGGGAGGGCCCACCGGGGAGCTGTTTTTT. Translated: CASSPGLAGGPTGELFF.